This is a list of T cell receptor beta chains from one sample in a study of identical twins. TCRdb fed the 5' RACE reads into MiXCR, producing one record per CDR3 protein. This sample yields hundreds of thousands of distinct CDR3 sequences, of which approximately 18% are seen a single time; about an eighth belongs to the top ten. These data also formed part of another study, on T cells expressing NK-cell markers.

The sequenced sample was PBMCs. The receptors here all came from a woman younger than 30 in good health. The CDR3 runs from the conserved cysteine through the conserved F or W. The D gene is left open where the match is weak. Size is stated for part of the rows, as once, few or many counts, or as a class when the clone is expanded.

d_call	v_call	clone_size	j_call	cdr3_nt	cdr3_aa
TRBD2	TRBV12-3/TRBV12-4	many	TRBJ2-1	TGTGCCAGCAGTTTTGGGACTAGCGTGTTCTTC	CASSFGTSVFF
TRBD2	TRBV29-1	-	TRBJ2-1	TGCAGCGCCAAGGGTAGCGGGGGGTACAATGAGCAGTTCTTC	CSAKGSGGYNEQFF
-	TRBV7-9	-	TRBJ1-6	TGTGCCAGCAGCTTAGACAGCCTCAATTCACCCCTCCACTTT	CASSLDSLNSPLHF
-	TRBV5-1	few	TRBJ2-6	TGCGCCAGCAGCTCCCTGAGGGGGGCAGGTACTGGGGCCAACGTCCTGACTTTC	CASSSLRGAGTGANVLTF
TRBD1	TRBV7-6	-	TRBJ2-1	TGTGCCAGCAGCTTCCGGGACAGGGGCCTCAATGAGCAGTTCTTC	CASSFRDRGLNEQFF
-	TRBV12-3/TRBV12-4	-	TRBJ2-1	TGTGCCAGCATAGCCGGGACCCTAAACAATGAGCAGTTCTTC	CASIAGTLNNEQFF
-	TRBV12-3/TRBV12-4	few	TRBJ2-3	TGTGCCAGCAGTCCAGGAAGGTTGAAAGATACGCAGTATTTT	CASSPGRLKDTQYF
-	TRBV3-1	-	TRBJ2-1	TGTGCCAGCAGCCAAGAAAGGGAGTCACGGGCCAATGAGCAGTTCTTC	CASSQERESRANEQFF
-	TRBV7-2	-	TRBJ2-7	TGTGCCAGCGGGCAGTACGAGCAGTACTTC	CASGQYEQYF
TRBD2	TRBV12-3/TRBV12-4	-	TRBJ2-1	TGTGCCACCTCGTGGGCGGGGGGAGCTTACAATGAGCAGTTCTTC	CATSWAGGAYNEQFF
-	TRBV5-1	many	TRBJ2-1	TGCGCCAGCAGCTTAGACCGGGCCTACAATGAGCAGTTCTTC	CASSLDRAYNEQFF
-	TRBV24-1	-	TRBJ2-3	TGTGCCACCAGTGACCAGACAGATACGCAGTATTTT	CATSDQTDTQYF
-	TRBV12-3/TRBV12-4	few	TRBJ2-1	TGTGCCAGCAGGATAGGTCTGGGTCAATACAATGAGCAGTTCTTC	CASRIGLGQYNEQFF
-	TRBV6-9	few	TRBJ2-1	TGTGCCAGCAGTTTCCCTTACGGGGTGTTCTTC	CASSFPYGVFF
-	TRBV7-9	few	TRBJ2-1	TGTGCCAGCAGCGTCAGCCGGGACCGTCAGTTCTTC	CASSVSRDRQFF
-	TRBV9	-	TRBJ2-2	TGTGCCAGCAGCCCGAAATATGCGAACACCGGGGAGCTGTTTTTT	CASSPKYANTGELFF
TRBD1	TRBV20-1	-	TRBJ1-6	TGCAGTGCTCAAACGACAGGGCGAAATTCACCCCTCCACTTT	CSAQTTGRNSPLHF
-	TRBV6-1	-	TRBJ1-3	TGTGCCAGCAGTGAAGAGGGGCGAGCAAGCACCATATATTTT	CASSEEGRASTIYF
-	TRBV7-9	few	TRBJ1-5	TGTGCCAGCAGCACGACACGTGCCAGAAGGCAGCCCCAGCATTTT	CASSTTRARRQPQHF
-	TRBV20-1	-	TRBJ2-3	TGCAGTGCTAGAGGCGGTCAGGGGCCAGATACGCAGTATTTT	CSARGGQGPDTQYF
TRBD1	TRBV29-1	few	TRBJ2-3	TGCAGCGTTGATAAGGGACAGGGGCCCCAAGATACGCAGTATTTT	CSVDKGQGPQDTQYF
-	TRBV5-1	few	TRBJ1-2	TGCGCCAGCAGCATACGGACGGAGTATGGCTACACCTTC	CASSIRTEYGYTF
TRBD2	TRBV4-3	-	TRBJ2-3	TGCGCCAGCAGCCAGACTAGCGTAACAGATACGCAGTATTTT	CASSQTSVTDTQYF
-	TRBV4-3	-	TRBJ1-2	TGCGCCAGCAGCCAAGATAGGTTCGGCACCACTAACTATGGCTACACCTTC	CASSQDRFGTTNYGYTF
-	TRBV6-1	-	TRBJ2-3	TGTGCCAGCAGTGGCCTAAAGCTGACAGATACGCAGTATTTT	CASSGLKLTDTQYF
-	TRBV10-3	-	TRBJ2-3	TGTGCCATCAGCACGCCGGACGGGACAGATACGCAGTATTTT	CAISTPDGTDTQYF
-	TRBV5-1	-	TRBJ2-7	TGCGCCAGCAGCTTGGACGAAGAGCAGTACTTC	CASSLDEEQYF
-	TRBV7-2	few	TRBJ2-1	TGTGCCAGCAGCTTATTCCCAGTCGGCAATGAGCAGTTCTTC	CASSLFPVGNEQFF
TRBD2	TRBV20-1	many	TRBJ2-3	TGCAGTGCTAGTAGCGGGGGGGCAGATACGCAGTATTTT	CSASSGGADTQYF
-	TRBV20-1	-	TRBJ2-3	TGCAGTGCTAACGACGGTGCCACAGATACGCAGTATTTT	CSANDGATDTQYF
TRBD2	TRBV12-3/TRBV12-4	-	TRBJ2-1	TGTGCCAGCAGCTTAAATCCGGGACTAGCGCGCTCCTACAATGAGCAGTTCTTC	CASSLNPGLARSYNEQFF
-	TRBV7-8	many	TRBJ1-1	TGTGCCAGCAGCTTCTCCTACACTGAAGCTTTCTTT	CASSFSYTEAFF
-	TRBV7-6	-	TRBJ2-1	TGTGCCAGCAGCCCGTGGACTCGAGAGCAGTTCTTC	CASSPWTREQFF
TRBD1	TRBV11-3	-	TRBJ1-4	TGTGCCAGCAGCTTAACAGGGGGAGCCAATGAAAAACTGTTTTTT	CASSLTGGANEKLFF
TRBD2	TRBV30	few	TRBJ2-1	TGTGCCTGGAGGGTCGTGGGAGGGCCTCATGAGCAGTTCTTC	CAWRVVGGPHEQFF
-	TRBV7-9	-	TRBJ1-1	TGTGCCAGCAGCTTATATATAGGGACACTGAACACTGAAGCTTTCTTT	CASSLYIGTLNTEAFF
-	TRBV29-1	few	TRBJ2-1	TGCAGCGTGGGGGACGGACTGACCCTACGCTCCTACAATGAGCAGTTCTTC	CSVGDGLTLRSYNEQFF
TRBD1	TRBV7-2	-	TRBJ1-6	TGTGCCAGCAGCGGTAGGAACAGGGGGCTGCTTCGCGGACCCCTCCACTTT	CASSGRNRGLLRGPLHF
-	TRBV11-2	-	TRBJ2-1	TGTGCCAGCAGCTCGGCACCTAGCGATCATGAGCAGTTCTTC	CASSSAPSDHEQFF
-	TRBV5-1	-	TRBJ1-1	TGCGCCAGCAGCTTGCTGATAGGCCAGAACACTGAAGCTTTCTTT	CASSLLIGQNTEAFF
TRBD2	TRBV5-1	few	TRBJ2-1	TGCGCCAGCAGCTTGGGTTCGGGACTAGCGGCCAATGAGCAGTTCTTC	CASSLGSGLAANEQFF
-	TRBV6-1	few	TRBJ1-5	TGTGCCGGTACCCCGGGGAGCAATCAGCCCCAGCATTTT	CAGTPGSNQPQHF
-	TRBV3-1	-	TRBJ1-4	TGTGCCAGCAGCCAAGGAAAAGGAGGACTGTTTTTT	CASSQGKGGLFF